This T cell receptor (beta chain) was obtained from a study of blood T cell repertoires in COVID-19. The V gene's germline CDR1 is SGHTA and CDR2 FQGTGA. The CDR3 contains 14 residues. Trimming removed 5 bases at V and 4 bases at J, with 14 bases between. Authors' analysis steps: Amplified reference gene primers provided the basis for estimating nucleated cell counts. Sequencing used immunoSEQ multiplex PCR; TCRdb keeps in-frame clones, though not all of them. The V and J calls and clone size come from that table; D and trimming were worked out from the DNA. The sample shows approximately 180,000 clones, roughly 87% of them seen only once. There are a few counts of this clone.

The origin of this receptor is a human donor with acute COVID-19. The donor label of this sample is uncertain. The rearrangement links TRBV7-3 to TRBJ1-1; TRBD1 is a possible D gene (5 bases). The sequenced sample consisted of PBMCs or T cells enriched from blood (not recorded which). CDR3 nucleotides: TGTGCCAGCAGCGCCGGGACTTCTGGCACTGAAGCTTTCTTT. It translates to CASSAGTSGTEAFF.